This T cell receptor (beta chain) comes out of a study of response to subunit inactivated influenza vaccine. The V gene's germline CDR1 is MGHDK and CDR2 SYGVNS. The CDR3 runs to 12 residues. Trimming removed 5 bases at V and 5 bases at J, with 9 bases between. Overall study results and limits: Researchers suggested that each seasonal influenza vaccination recruits few new T cells.

This clonotype was picked up many times. Its antigen is unidentified. Each CDR3 protein is one row after TCRdb ran MiXCR on the RT-PCR reads. The data hold under 550,000 distinct CDR3 sequences, with 7.5% to 8.5% observed a single time. This receptor was taken from a man between 50 and 75 years old who received an inactivated influenza vaccine. The J gene is TRBJ2-5, the V gene TRBV25-1, with D perhaps assigned TRBD1 or TRBD2 (5 bases each). This specimen consisted of PBMCs from blood, obtained approximately 25 months after vaccination. CDR3 protein: CASSIWGETQYF. The CDR3 DNA reads TGTGCCAGCAGTATCTGGGGGGAGACCCAGTACTTC.